The present T cell receptor beta chain was sequenced within a study of blood T cell repertoires in COVID-19. V dropped 1 base and J dropped 2 bases, with 9 bases sitting between them. CDR1 and CDR2 from the germline V gene are SQVTM and ANQGSEA. The CDR3 totals 14 residues. Method: immunoSEQ multiplex PCR; TCRdb's copy keeps in-frame clones and lacks some. The sample holds 250,000 or so clones, approximately 90% seen once. The sample comprised PBMCs or T cells enriched from blood (not recorded which). The sequence came from a man aged 40-49 years who had recovered from COVID-19. This chain connects TRBV29-1 to TRBJ1-5; a possible D gene is TRBD1 (5 bases). The DNA of the CDR3 is TGCAGCGTTGAAGTTGAAGGGGGCAATCAGCCCCAGCATTTT. This codes for CSVEVEGGNQPQHF.